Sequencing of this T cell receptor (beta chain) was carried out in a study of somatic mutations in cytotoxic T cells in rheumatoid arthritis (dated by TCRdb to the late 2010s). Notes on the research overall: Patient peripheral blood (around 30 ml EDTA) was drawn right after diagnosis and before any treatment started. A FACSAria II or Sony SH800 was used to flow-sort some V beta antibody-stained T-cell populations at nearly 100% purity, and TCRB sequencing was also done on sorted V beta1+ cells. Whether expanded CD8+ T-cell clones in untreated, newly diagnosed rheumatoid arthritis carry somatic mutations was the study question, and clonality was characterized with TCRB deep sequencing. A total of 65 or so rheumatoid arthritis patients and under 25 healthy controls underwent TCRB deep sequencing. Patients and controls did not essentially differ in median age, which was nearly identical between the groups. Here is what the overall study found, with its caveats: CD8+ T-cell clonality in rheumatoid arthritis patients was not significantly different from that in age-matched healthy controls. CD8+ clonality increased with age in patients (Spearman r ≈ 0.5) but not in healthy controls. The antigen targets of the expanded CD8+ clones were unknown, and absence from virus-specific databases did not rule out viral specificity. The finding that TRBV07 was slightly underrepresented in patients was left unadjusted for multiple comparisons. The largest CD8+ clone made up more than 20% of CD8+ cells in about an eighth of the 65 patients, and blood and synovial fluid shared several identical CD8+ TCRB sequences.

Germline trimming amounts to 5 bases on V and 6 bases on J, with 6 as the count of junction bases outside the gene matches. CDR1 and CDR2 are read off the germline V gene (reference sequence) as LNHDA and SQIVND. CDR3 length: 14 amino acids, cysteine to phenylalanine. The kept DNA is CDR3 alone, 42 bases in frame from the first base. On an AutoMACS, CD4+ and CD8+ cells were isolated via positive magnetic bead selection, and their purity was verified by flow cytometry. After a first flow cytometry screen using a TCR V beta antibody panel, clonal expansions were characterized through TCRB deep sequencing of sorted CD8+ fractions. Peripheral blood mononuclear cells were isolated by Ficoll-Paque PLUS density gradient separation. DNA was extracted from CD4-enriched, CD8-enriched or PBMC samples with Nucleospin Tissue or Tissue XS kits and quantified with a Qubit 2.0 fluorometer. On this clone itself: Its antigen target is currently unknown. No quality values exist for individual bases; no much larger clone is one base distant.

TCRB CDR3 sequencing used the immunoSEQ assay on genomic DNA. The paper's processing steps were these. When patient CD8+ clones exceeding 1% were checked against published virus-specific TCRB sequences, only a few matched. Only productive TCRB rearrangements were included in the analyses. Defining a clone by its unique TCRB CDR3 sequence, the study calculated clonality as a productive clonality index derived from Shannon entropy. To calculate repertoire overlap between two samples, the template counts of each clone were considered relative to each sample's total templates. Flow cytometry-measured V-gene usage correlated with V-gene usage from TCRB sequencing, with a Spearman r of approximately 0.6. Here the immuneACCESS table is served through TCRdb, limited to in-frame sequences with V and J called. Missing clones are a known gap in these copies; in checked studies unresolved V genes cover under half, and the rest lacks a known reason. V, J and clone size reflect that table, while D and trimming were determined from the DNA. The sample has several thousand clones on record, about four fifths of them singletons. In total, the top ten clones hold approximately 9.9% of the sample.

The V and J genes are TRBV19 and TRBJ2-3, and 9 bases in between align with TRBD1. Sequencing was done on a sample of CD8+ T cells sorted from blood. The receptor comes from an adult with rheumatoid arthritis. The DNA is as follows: TGTGCCAGTAGTGCCTCGGGACAGGGTGATACGCAGTATTTT. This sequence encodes CASSASGQGDTQYF.